A selection of T cell receptor beta chains follows, all from one sample in a study of T cells in Graves' hyperthyroidism and ophthalmopathy. A single record per CDR3 protein comes from TCRdb applying MiXCR to the multiplex PCR reads. The sample contains a few hundred thousand distinct CDR3 sequences, around 14% of which appear only once. Sequencing was done on a sample of blood. The receptor source for this set is a woman aged 30 to 39 with Graves' hyperthyroidism. Both conserved end residues are part of each CDR3.

TRBV20-1 CSAVTSGTTYNEQFF
TRBV20-1 CSARETSGSYEQFF
TRBV27 CASSSHIWLAGHNEQFF
TRBV20-1 CSATPGTANSPLHF
TRBV7-9 CASRVAGEQFF
TRBV6-1 CASSRQGRDTQYF
TRBV6-1 CATVAGTGSPDTQYF
TRBV6-9 CASSYYDRSFYEQYF
TRBV4-1 CASSQALAGGSYNEQFF
TRBV5-1 CASSLGTYRTNEKLFF
TRBV18 CASSPNPSGPNNEQFF
TRBV9 CASSVDGESEQFF
TRBV7-8 CASSAHRVTPNTGELFF
TRBV28 CASSRGDHNYGYTF
TRBV28 CASKRAGGVDTQYF
TRBV18 CASSPGPSGTEAFF